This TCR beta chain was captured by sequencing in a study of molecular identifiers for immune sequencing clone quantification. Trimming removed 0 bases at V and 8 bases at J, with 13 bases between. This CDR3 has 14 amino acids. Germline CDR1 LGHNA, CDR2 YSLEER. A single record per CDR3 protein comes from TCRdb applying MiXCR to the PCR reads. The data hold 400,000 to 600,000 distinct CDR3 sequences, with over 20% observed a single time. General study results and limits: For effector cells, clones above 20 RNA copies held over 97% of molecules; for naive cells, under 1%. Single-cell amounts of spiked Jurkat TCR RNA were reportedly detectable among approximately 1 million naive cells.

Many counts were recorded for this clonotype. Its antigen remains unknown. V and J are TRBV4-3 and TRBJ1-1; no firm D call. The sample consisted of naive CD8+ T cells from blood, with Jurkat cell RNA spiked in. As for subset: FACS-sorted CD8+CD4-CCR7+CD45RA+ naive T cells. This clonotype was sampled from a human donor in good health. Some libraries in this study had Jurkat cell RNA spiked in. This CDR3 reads CASSQDRLPLEAFF. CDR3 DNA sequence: TGCGCCAGCAGCCAAGATCGACTCCCTTTGGAAGCTTTCTTT.